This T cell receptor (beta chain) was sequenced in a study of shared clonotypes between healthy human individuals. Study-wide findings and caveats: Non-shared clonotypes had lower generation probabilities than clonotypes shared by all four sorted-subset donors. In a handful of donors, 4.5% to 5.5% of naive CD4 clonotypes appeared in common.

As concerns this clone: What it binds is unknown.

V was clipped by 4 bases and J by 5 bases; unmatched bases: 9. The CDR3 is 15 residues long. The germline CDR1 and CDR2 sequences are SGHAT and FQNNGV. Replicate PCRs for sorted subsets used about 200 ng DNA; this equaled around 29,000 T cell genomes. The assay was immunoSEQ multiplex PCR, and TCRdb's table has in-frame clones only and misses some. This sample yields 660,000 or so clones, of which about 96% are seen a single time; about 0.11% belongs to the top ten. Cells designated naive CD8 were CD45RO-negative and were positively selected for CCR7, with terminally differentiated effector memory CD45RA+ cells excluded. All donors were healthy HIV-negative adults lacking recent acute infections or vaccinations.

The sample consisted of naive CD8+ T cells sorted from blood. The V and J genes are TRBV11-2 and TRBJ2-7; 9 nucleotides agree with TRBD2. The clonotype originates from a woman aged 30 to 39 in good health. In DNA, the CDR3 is TGTGCCAGCAGCTCCAGACTAGCGGAGTTGAACGAGCAGTACTTC. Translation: CASSSRLAELNEQYF.